Listed here are 30 T cell receptor beta chains from one sample, sequenced in a study of spatial heterogeneity in lung cancer. Noted time point: sample taken at primary tumor resection. The antigens of these receptors remain unknown. TCRdb re-derived calls from the 5' RACE reads in MiXCR, one entry per CDR3 protein. The table lists around 7,900 distinct CDR3 sequences, around 7% of them singletons. The study's findings and limits: In tumors, expanded intratumoral alpha and beta TCR counts tracked mutation counts.

The material sequenced was lung tumor tissue, taken at surgery. The receptors here all came from a male donor with early-stage non-small cell lung cancer.

By sample fraction, this clonotype is medium-sized. This chain uses TRBV29-1 with TRBJ1-5; D gene ambiguous. CDR1 and CDR2 (germline): SQVTM, ANQGSEA. This CDR3 comprises 13 residues. The ends were cut back, 4 bases at V and 5 bases at J, with 12 bases in the middle. CDR3 nucleotides: TGCAGCGTTGCAAAGGTGGTATATCAGCCCCAGCATTTT. Translation gives CSVAKVVYQPQHF.

This clonotype was recorded many times. J is TRBJ2-1 and V is TRBV28, with TRBD2 matching over 8 bases. J gave up 7 bases and V 0 bases, and 17 bases lay outside the gene matches. CDR1 MDHEN and CDR2 SYDVKM come from the germline V gene. The CDR3 contains 19 residues. The CDR3 spells CASSLWSPSAREEVNEQFF. CDR3 DNA sequence: TGTGCCAGCAGTTTATGGTCCCCATCGGCGCGGGAGGAAGTTAATGAGCAGTTCTTC.

At least ten counts were recorded for this clonotype. The V and J genes are TRBV11-2 and TRBJ2-7; 7 bases match TRBD1. V trimming: 1 base; J trimming: 1 base; junction bases outside the gene matches: 4. The CDR3 spans 15 residues. Germline values: CDR1 SGHAT, CDR2 FQNNGV. DNA for the CDR3: TGTGCCAGCAGCTTAGTAGGGGGCGATTCCTACGAGCAGTACTTC. Its translation: CASSLVGGDSYEQYF.

The sample holds many counts of this clonotype. The chain is built from TRBV7-9 and TRBJ2-7; D gene uncertain. This CDR3 region has 15 residues. The V gene's germline CDR1 is SEHNR and CDR2 FQNEAQ (reference sequence). V shed 2 bases and J shed 2 bases, with 13 bases lying between them. CDR3 loop: CASSLWADRPYEQYF. In DNA form, the CDR3 reads TGTGCCAGCAGCTTATGGGCCGACCGCCCCTACGAGCAGTACTTC.

This clonotype appeared many times. The chain joins TRBV28 to TRBJ1-5; 11 bases match TRBD1. J was trimmed by 5 bases and V by 3 bases; bases with no gene match: 3. CDR3 length: 15 amino acids. Germline V gene lookup returns CDR1 MDHEN and CDR2 SYDVKM. The CDR3 sequence: CASSFGDRGYQPQHF. The CDR3 region has the DNA TGTGCCAGCAGTTTCGGGGACAGGGGGTATCAGCCCCAGCATTTT.

By its share, this clonotype is medium-sized. The chain employs TRBV18 and TRBJ2-1; perhaps TRBD2 as D (5 bases). This CDR3 comprises 15 residues. Germline V gives CDR1 KGHSH, CDR2 LQKENI. V was trimmed by 2 bases and J by 5 bases, leaving 13 bases between them. The CDR3 region is CASSPTASPDNEQFF. The CDR3 DNA reads TGTGCCAGCTCACCAACGGCTAGCCCAGACAATGAGCAGTTCTTC.

This clonotype was observed many times. The V and J genes are TRBV14 and TRBJ2-5, with D possibly TRBD2 on 5 matching bases. Germline CDR1 reads SGHDN; CDR2 reads FVKESK. Trimming pared 1 base from V and 4 bases from J, leaving 13 bases between. The length of the CDR3 is 15 residues. The DNA for the CDR3 is TGTGCCAGCAGCCAAGGGAAGAGGGCCGGAGAGACCCAGTACTTC. Translated: CASSQGKRAGETQYF.

This clonotype was counted ten times or more. The J gene is TRBJ2-5, the V gene TRBV20-1; D perhaps matches TRBD2 (6 bases). Looked up from germline, CDR1 is DFQATT and CDR2 is SNEGSKA (reference sequence). Trimming took 0 bases from V and 5 from J, leaving 16 bases between them. The CDR3 length is 15 residues. The CDR3 here is CSARDSQGGRETQYF. The CDR3 DNA follows: TGCAGTGCTAGAGATAGTCAGGGAGGAAGGGAGACCCAGTACTTC.

By sample fraction, this clonotype is medium-sized. This sequence joins TRBV6-6 and TRBJ2-3; TRBD1 matches 7 bases. This CDR3 has 15 amino acids. The V gene's germline CDR1 is MNHNY and CDR2 SVGAGI (reference sequence). V shed 6 bases, J shed 1 base, and the junction held 7 bases outside the gene matches. Written as DNA, the CDR3 is TGTGCCAGCAGGTCCCTGGGGACAGGCACAGATACGCAGTATTTT. Protein product: CASRSLGTGTDTQYF.

Judged by abundance, this clonotype is large (0.1 to 1%). The chain joins TRBV27 to TRBJ2-7, with 8 nucleotides matching TRBD2. V dropped 6 bases and J dropped 6; count of bases not matched to a gene: 13. CDR3 size: 15 residues. From germline, CDR1 is MNHEY and CDR2 SMNVEV (reference sequence). CDR3 loop: CASRLFPGLVAEQYF. In DNA, the CDR3 is TGTGCCAGCAGGCTTTTTCCGGGACTAGTTGCCGAGCAGTACTTC.

The table lists this clonotype with many counts. The rearrangement uses TRBV29-1 and TRBJ2-3; D perhaps matches TRBD2 (6 bases). Trimming stripped 4 bases from V and 0 bases from J, with 11 bases between. CDR1 is SQVTM, CDR2 ANQGSEA, per germline. The CDR3 has 14 residues. The CDR3, as DNA: TGCAGCGTTGCAGTAGGGACTAGCACAGATACGCAGTATTTT. This sequence encodes CSVAVGTSTDTQYF.

This clonotype was picked up many times. This chain joins TRBV5-6 and TRBJ2-6; D is uncertain. Trimming pared 3 bases from V and 0 bases from J, leaving 10 bases between. Looked up from germline, CDR1 is SGHDT and CDR2 is YYEEEE. The length of the CDR3 is 16 residues. In DNA, the CDR3 is TGTGCCAGCAGCTCTTGGACGGGCTCTGGGGCCAACGTCCTGACTTTC. Its translation is CASSSWTGSGANVLTF.

This clonotype rates as medium-sized. The chain couples TRBV10-3 to TRBJ2-7, with D tentatively TRBD1 (5 bases). Trimming stripped 0 bases from V and 4 bases from J, with 10 bases between. Germline CDR1 ENHRY, CDR2 SYGVKD. The CDR3 has 14 residues. The CDR3 DNA is TGTGCCATCAGTGAGTCGATGGGGCTATACGAGCAGTACTTC. Residues: CAISESMGLYEQYF.

The chain is built from TRBV12-3 or TRBV12-4 and TRBJ2-7; D possibly corresponds to TRBD1 (6 bases). The CDR3 runs to 14 residues. V was pared by 3 bases and J by 5 bases, with 14 bases between. For the CDR3, the DNA is TGTGCCAGCAGTTTTGGACAGAGGTGGGACGAGCAGTACTTC. Protein sequence: CASSFGQRWDEQYF.

This clonotype showed up just a few times. The rearrangement links TRBV20-1 to TRBJ1-5; no clear D gene. Deletions cut 3 bases from V and 4 bases from J, with 4 bases between. The CDR3 runs 11 residues. Germline V gene lookup returns CDR1 DFQATT and CDR2 SNEGSKA (reference sequence). The CDR3 sequence: CSARDNQPQHF. CDR3 sequence (DNA): TGCAGTGCTAGGGATAATCAGCCCCAGCATTTT.

This clonotype was observed at least ten times. The V call is TRBV12-3 or TRBV12-4, the J call TRBJ2-1; a weak D match, TRBD2 (6 bases). CDR3 length equals 15 residues. V shed 8 bases and J shed 2 bases, with 16 bases lying between them. CDR3 residues: CASAPTGRPYNEQFF. The CDR3 nucleotides read TGTGCCAGCGCCCCGACCGGGAGACCCTACAATGAGCAGTTCTTC.

The sample holds many counts of this clonotype. The chain uses TRBV19 and TRBJ1-1; the D is unclear. V dropped 4 bases and J dropped 2 bases, with 11 bases sitting between them. The CDR3 length is 14 residues. Germline V gene data show CDR1 as LNHDA and CDR2 as SQIVND (reference sequence). CDR3 in amino acids: CASSTRKFNTEAFF. For the CDR3, the DNA is TGTGCCAGTAGTACAAGAAAATTCAACACTGAAGCTTTCTTT.

This clonotype was detected a few times. This rearrangement joins TRBV29-1 to TRBJ2-7, with D hard to call. V was shortened by 3 bases and J by 3 bases, with 9 bases between the two germline ends. The germline gives CDR1 SQVTM, CDR2 ANQGSEA. This CDR3 has 12 amino acids. CDR3 region: CSVEGRSYEQYF. CDR3 coding DNA: TGCAGCGTTGAGGGCAGGAGCTACGAGCAGTACTTC.

This clonotype was detected many times. This chain links TRBV7-2 with TRBJ2-1; TRBD1 agrees at 8 bases. The germline gives CDR1 SGHTA, CDR2 FQGNSA. The CDR3 has 14 residues. The V gene end was trimmed by 5 bases and the J gene end by 15 bases; junction bases not matched to a gene: 15. The chain's CDR3 is CASSVQSGTGLRFF. CDR3 coding DNA: TGTGCCAGCAGCGTTCAGTCCGGGACAGGCCTCCGGTTCTTC.

This clonotype was detected many times. The chain joins TRBV12-3 or TRBV12-4 to TRBJ2-5; 12 bases match TRBD1. This CDR3 has 16 amino acids. V trimming: 1 base; J trimming: 5 bases; junction bases outside the gene matches: 5. The CDR3 is CASSLVGQGAVETQYF. The CDR3, as DNA: TGTGCCAGCAGTTTAGTGGGACAGGGGGCGGTGGAGACCCAGTACTTC.

This clonotype was counted many times. V and J are TRBV27 and TRBJ2-7; D is undetermined. CDR3 length: 13 residues. Germline V CDR1 and CDR2: MNHEY, SMNVEV (reference sequence). V lost 11 bases and J lost 4, with 18 bases in between. CDR3 nucleotides: TGTGCCTCTTCTTTTAAGGTCGGGTACGAGCAGTACTTC. Protein product: CASSFKVGYEQYF.

This clonotype was observed a handful of times. In nucleotides, the CDR3 is TGCAGTGCTAGAACCCCAAGCGGGAGTTTCGAGCAGTACTTC. Translating gives CSARTPSGSFEQYF. This chain links TRBV20-1 with TRBJ2-7; 8 bases line up with TRBD2. Germline V gene data show CDR1 as DFQATT and CDR2 as SNEGSKA (reference sequence). The CDR3 consists of 14 residues. With V trimmed by 2 bases and J by 6 bases, 9 bases remained unmatched.

By sample share, this clonotype is medium-sized. The DNA of the CDR3 is TGCAGCGTCATTAGCGGTAGCACAGATACGCAGTATTTT. Protein sequence: CSVISGSTDTQYF. The V call is TRBV29-1, the J call TRBJ2-3, with D maybe TRBD2 (6 bases). CDR1 and CDR2 from the germline V gene are SQVTM and ANQGSEA. CDR3 length equals 13 residues. Trimming stripped 6 bases from V and 0 bases from J, with 10 bases between.

The chain employs TRBV29-1 and TRBJ2-7; no definite D call. The V and J ends lost 6 bases and 2 bases respectively, with 17 bases between them. This CDR3 spans 14 amino acids. Germline V gene sequence: CDR1 SQVTM, CDR2 ANQGSEA. CDR3 amino acids: CSVSSTASPYEQYF. The CDR3 DNA reads TGCAGCGTGTCCTCGACGGCGAGTCCCTACGAGCAGTACTTC.

Sample share makes this clonotype medium-sized. The chain uses TRBV27 and TRBJ1-5; 7 bases match TRBD1. The germline gives CDR1 MNHEY, CDR2 SMNVEV (reference sequence). With V trimmed by 6 bases and J by 4 bases, 6 bases remained unmatched. CDR3 length: 14 amino acids. In DNA, the CDR3 is TGTGCCAGCAGCCGACAGGGATTTAATCAGCCCCAGCATTTT. It translates to CASSRQGFNQPQHF.

This clonotype is medium-sized by share. The chain employs TRBV28 and TRBJ2-7; D possibly matches TRBD1 or TRBD2 (7 bases each). V lost 5 bases to trimming and J lost 4 bases, with 21 bases between them. Germline V CDR1 and CDR2: MDHEN, SYDVKM. The CDR3 covers 16 residues. CDR3 sequence (DNA): TGTGCCAGCAGTATCCAAGGGGGCGGGAGTTTGTACGAGCAGTACTTC. This gives the protein CASSIQGGGSLYEQYF.

This clonotype was counted a few times. This rearrangement joins TRBV20-1 to TRBJ2-7; 9 nucleotides align to TRBD2. CDR3 length: 16 amino acids. Germline V CDR1 and CDR2: DFQATT, SNEGSKA (reference sequence). J was trimmed by 2 bases and V by 0 bases; bases with no gene match: 8. CDR3 protein: CSARDRRLAETYEQYF. The CDR3 DNA reads as TGCAGTGCTAGAGATCGCAGACTAGCGGAGACCTACGAGCAGTACTTC.

This clonotype was picked up many times. This chain links TRBV2 with TRBJ2-7; the match to TRBD1 covers 7 bases. V dropped 10 bases and J dropped 6; count of bases not matched to a gene: 6. The CDR3 has 11 residues. Germline values: CDR1 SNHLY, CDR2 FYNNEI. This chain's CDR3 is CATTQGVEQYF. The CDR3 DNA reads as TGTGCCACGACGCAGGGGGTCGAGCAGTACTTC.

By its share, this clonotype is medium-sized. The V gene is TRBV30, the J gene TRBJ1-1; no reliable D call. Germline V gives CDR1 GTSNPN, CDR2 SVGIG (reference sequence). The CDR3 length is 13 residues. V was shortened by 1 base and J by 0 bases, with 6 bases between the two germline ends. In DNA form, the CDR3 reads TGTGCCTGGAGTGGTACAATGAACACTGAAGCTTTCTTT. Translated: CAWSGTMNTEAFF.

The J gene is TRBJ2-7, the V gene TRBV29-1, with 11 bases matching TRBD2. The CDR3 is 13 amino acids. The V gene's germline CDR1 is SQVTM and CDR2 ANQGSEA. V lost 5 bases to trimming and J lost 4 bases; unmatched junction nucleotides: 4. CDR3: CSVLGLADYEQYF. The DNA of the CDR3 is TGCAGCGTTTTGGGACTAGCGGATTACGAGCAGTACTTC.